This T cell receptor beta chain was recovered during a study of shared clonotypes between healthy human individuals (TCRdb year 2020). For the study in its entirety: A couple of women and three men aged 18 to 49 years were included in the cohort. For each donor, CD4 naive and CD4 memory were each run on three plates, CD8 naive on two plates, and CD8 memory on one plate. Blood TCR repertoires of several healthy adults were deeply sequenced to estimate repertoire size and the extent of clonotype sharing between individuals. Libraries were prepared and TCR repertoires were sequenced by different laboratories using diverse techniques, in order to increase sequencing depth and limit assay-specific biases. Between about 0.85 and 10 billion PBMCs per donor were obtained by leukapheresis.

TCR CDR3 regions were amplified from genomic DNA by multiplex PCR using the deep immunoSEQ assay. For each cell subset, the extracted genomic DNA was distributed evenly across all wells of several immunoSEQ 96-well plates, and each plate served as one replicate. For sorted subsets, about 200 ng genomic DNA, equal to tens of thousands of T cell genomes, was loaded into each replicate PCR. Purified libraries were quantified with a Qubit 3.0 fluorometer, sized on a Bioanalyzer 2100, and re-quantified with the KAPA Library Quantification kit. Every immunoSEQ 96-well plate was sequenced on a dedicated single-read 150-cycle Illumina NextSeq 550 flow cell. From the authors' description of their analysis: Because the immunoSEQ output held only junctional sequences and lacked quality scores, the filtering could not match the filtering applied to full-length reads. To assign V/J genes and CDR3, sequences were annotated against IMGT germline references using PyIR, a Python wrapper for IgBLAST v1.9. Reads were removed for weak V/J assignments (E-value above 1e-6), missing CDR3, stop codons, out-of-frame junctions, or ambiguous translated residues. A V3J clonotype was defined by an identical inferred V gene, J gene, and CDR3 amino acid sequence. Percentage overlap between repertoires was computed as shared unique clonotypes divided by the size of the smaller repertoire. RTK rarefaction, the Chao1 estimator, and Recon v2.1 estimates of unobserved clonotypes were used to assess repertoire richness. Generation probabilities were computed with OLGA for all TCRbeta clonotypes obtained by the gDNA method from four donors. As stored in TCRdb, this immuneACCESS dataset retains in-frame rearrangements with V and J assigned. A fraction of the clones does not appear; measured against another copy, unresolved V genes explain less than half of the discrepancy, and the remainder lacks a known reason. V and J calls and clone size are copied from that table; D and trimming were computed from the DNA. Across this sample there are approximately 2.4 million clones, with approximately 94% seen only once. The ten largest account for 0.13% of the sample.

Donors were healthy HIV-negative adults with no recently reported acute infections or vaccinations. Every donor was a Caucasian adult residing in Nashville, Tennessee, USA. CD4+ T cells were enriched by magnetic negative selection, after which naive cells were positively selected on CD45RA and the negative fraction was taken as the memory subset. After blood collection by leukapheresis, PBMCs were isolated using Ficoll-Histopaque density gradient centrifugation and then cryopreserved in the vapor phase of liquid nitrogen. Analytical flow cytometry was used to check the purity and quantity of each magnetically sorted T cell population. Genomic DNA was isolated from each sorted fraction and quantified by UV absorbance on a Nanodrop 2000c. The investigation overall reported the following: Based on pairwise subsampling, the degree of clonotype sharing among donors was expected to be affected by sequencing depth. When a handful of donors were compared, the shared fraction of clonotypes was about 5.2% for naive CD4, about 4% for naive CD8, more than 2% for memory CD4, and 0.35% to 0.5% for memory CD8. Even with the large sequencing depth, rarefaction of the sorted-subset datasets indicated that sequencing was incomplete. Only blood was sampled, and tissue TCR repertoires likely differ from those in blood. The small number of donors limited the genetic and exposure-history diversity represented. Estimated clonotype richness was generally larger for naive than for memory subsets. Compared with non-shared clonotypes, clonotypes shared by all four sorted-subset donors had higher generation probabilities.

A note on this clone: The antigen this receptor binds is unknown. Base qualities are not at hand, and no much larger clone is one base apart.

From the germline V gene, CDR1 is SQVTM and CDR2 is ANQGSEA. The CDR3 sequence holds 15 residues, the cysteine and phenylalanine included. Of all the DNA, just the CDR3 is kept, 45 bases in frame from base 1. For this chain, trimming is 5 bases at the V end and 4 bases at the J end, and the number of junction bases without a gene match is 9. Recombination linked TRBV29-1 to TRBJ2-1; TRBD1 fits 9 bases in the junction. The sequenced material came from naive CD4+ T cells sorted from blood. Interpreted using the paper, the cell subset or site label stands for: CD45RA+ positively selected. The receptor comes from a man aged 18 to 30 in good health. For the CDR3, the sequence is CSVSPGQGVYNEQFF. The DNA sequence is TGCAGCGTTTCCCCGGGACAGGGCGTTTACAATGAGCAGTTCTTC.